This passage covers 23 T cell receptor beta chains from one sample sequenced in a study of T cell repertoires in cytomegalovirus infection. These receptors have no known antigen. A single record per CDR3 protein comes from TCRdb applying MiXCR to the reads. The sample comprises tens of thousands of distinct CDR3 sequences, around 49% of which are singletons, and more than 85% rests with the top ten. The sample was CD8+ T cells from cultured PBMCs, taken from culture after CMV antigen stimulation. These receptors all come from a human donor in good health (CMV status not recorded). Some clones in this sample may be carry-over from other donors' samples.

The rearrangement links TRBV7-9 to TRBJ1-3; D gene unclear. The CDR3 is 13 amino acids. Germline CDR1 reads SEHNR; CDR2 reads FQNEAQ (reference sequence). The V end was cut by 5 bases, the J end by 9 bases, with 14 bases between. The CDR3 coding sequence is TGTGCCAGCAGCAAAAGCCTGTATTTCACCATATATTTT. Protein: CASSKSLYFTIYF.

This rearrangement joins TRBV25-1 to TRBJ1-5; D not resolved. Trimming pared 11 bases from V and 5 bases from J, leaving 16 bases between. CDR3 size: 13 residues. Germline V gene lookup returns CDR1 MGHDK and CDR2 SYGVNS. The CDR3 sequence is CASSTGGHQPQHF. The CDR3 DNA is TGTGCCTCCTCTACCGGAGGGCATCAGCCCCAGCATTTT.

This rearrangement joins TRBV20-1 to TRBJ2-7; a possible D gene is TRBD2 (5 bases). The CDR3 spans 15 residues. Deletions cut 2 bases from V and 2 bases from J, with 16 bases between. CDR1 is DFQATT, CDR2 SNEGSKA, per germline (reference sequence). The CDR3 spells CSARSRTGGPYEQYF. The CDR3 DNA reads as TGCAGTGCTAGATCTCGGACTGGCGGACCCTACGAGCAGTACTTC.

Only a few counts were recorded for this clonotype. J is TRBJ2-6 and V is TRBV9; D gene ambiguous. This CDR3 has 18 amino acids. The germline V gene has CDR1 SGDLS and CDR2 YYNGEE. The V gene lost 5 bases and the J gene lost 1 base, with 19 bases spanning the gap. The CDR3: CASSPTRSSPSGANVLTF. The CDR3 DNA sequence: TGTGCCAGCAGTCCCACGCGCAGCAGCCCTTCTGGGGCCAACGTCCTGACTTTC.

The chain employs TRBV19 and TRBJ2-1, with a possible D match to TRBD2 (6 bases). Trimming cost V 7 bases and J 8 bases, with 21 bases left between them. The CDR3 spans 15 residues. CDR1 LNHDA and CDR2 SQIVND come from the germline V gene (reference sequence). CDR3 protein: CASKDTFSREDEQFF. The DNA for the CDR3 is TGTGCCAGTAAAGACACCTTTAGCAGGGAGGATGAGCAGTTCTTC.

This clonotype has only a few counts. The chain combines TRBV27 with TRBJ1-6, with 10 bases lining up with TRBD1. Germline V gene sequence: CDR1 MNHEY, CDR2 SMNVEV (reference sequence). CDR3 length: 16 amino acids. With 5 bases clipped from V and 9 bases from J, the junction kept 10 bases outside the gene matches. The CDR3 coding sequence is TGTGCCAGCAGTAATGACAGGGGGCTCTTAACTTCACCCCTCCACTTT. Its protein is CASSNDRGLLTSPLHF.

The V and J genes are TRBV6-6 and TRBJ1-1; 8 bases are shared with TRBD1. Germline CDR1 MNHNY, CDR2 SVGAGI (reference sequence). The trim removed 6 bases at V and 4 bases at J, leaving 10 bases unmatched. CDR3 length: 15 residues. In DNA, the CDR3 is TGTGCCAGCAGCATCAACAGGGGGGCGAGCACTGAAGCTTTCTTT. This codes for CASSINRGASTEAFF.

Only a few counts were recorded for this clonotype. V is TRBV7-9 and J is TRBJ2-1, with D maybe TRBD2 (5 bases). Trimming left V 4 bases short and J 5 bases short, with 9 bases between. Germline CDR1 and CDR2: SEHNR and FQNEAQ (reference sequence). The length of the CDR3 is 13 residues. The CDR3, as DNA: TGTGCCAGCAGCTACGGGATCCACAATGAGCAGTTCTTC. This gives the protein CASSYGIHNEQFF.

V usage is TRBV23-1 and J usage is TRBJ2-7; D remains unclear. TRBV23-1 belongs to the ORF category, with a function that is uncertain. Trimming shortened V by 0 bases and J by 6 bases, and 24 bases separated the two germline ends. The CDR3 spans 18 residues. The CDR3 bases are TGCGCCAGCAGTCAATCCCCCGTTAAGCCAAAGGGATGGGCCGAGCAGTACTTC. Encoded protein: CASSQSPVKPKGWAEQYF.

V is TRBV7-2 and J is TRBJ2-7; 9 nucleotides agree with TRBD2. Germline CDR1 is SGHTA and CDR2 is FQGNSA. V was clipped by 3 bases and J by 2 bases; unmatched bases: 5. The CDR3 is made up of 15 amino acids. The chain's CDR3 is CASSFLGLAAYEQYF. CDR3 nucleotide sequence: TGTGCCAGCAGCTTTCTGGGACTAGCAGCCTACGAGCAGTACTTC.

The chain uses TRBV5-4 and TRBJ1-2; weak D call: TRBD1 (6 bases). The germline V gene has CDR1 SGHNT and CDR2 YYREEE (reference sequence). With 4 bases removed from V and 6 bases from J, the gap between germline ends came to 22 bases. The CDR3 is 16 residues long. This CDR3 reads CASSLLLEGGKDGYTF. DNA for the CDR3: TGTGCCAGCAGCCTTCTACTGGAAGGGGGGAAGGATGGCTACACCTTC.

This clonotype has only a few counts. This chain uses TRBV7-2 with TRBJ2-7, with 10 bases identical to TRBD2. The V segment lost 5 bases and the J segment 6 bases; nucleotides outside the gene matches: 7. There are 14 residues in the CDR3. CDR1 is SGHTA and CDR2 is FQGNSA in the germline V gene. The CDR3 region is CASSEPGLAPEQYF. Written as DNA, the CDR3 is TGTGCCAGCAGCGAGCCGGGACTAGCGCCCGAGCAGTACTTC. The variable domain in full, completed from reference TRBV7-2 and TRBJ2-7, reads GAGVSQSPSNKVTEKGKDVELRCDPISGHTALYWYRQSLGQGLEFLIYFQGNSAPDKSGLPSDRFSAERTGGSVSTLTIQRTQQEDSAVYLCASSEPGLAPEQYFGPGTRLTVT.

This clonotype showed up just a few times. This rearrangement joins TRBV10-3 to TRBJ1-1; D perhaps matches TRBD1 (5 bases). The germline V gene has CDR1 ENHRY and CDR2 SYGVKD. This CDR3 region has 13 residues. Trimming left V 2 bases short and J 6 bases short, with 10 bases between. CDR3 sequence (DNA): TGTGCCATCAGTGAGGGGCAGGGCCCTGAAGCTTTCTTT. Amino acids: CAISEGQGPEAFF.

This clonotype was detected only a few times. The chain links TRBV24-1 to TRBJ2-1; D is perhaps TRBD2 (5 bases). The ends were cut back, 3 bases at V and 2 bases at J, with 13 bases in the middle. CDR1 is KGHDR and CDR2 is SFDVKD in the germline V gene. The CDR3 is made up of 16 amino acids. The CDR3 spells CATSDPAEKTYNEQFF. CDR3 nucleotides: TGTGCCACCAGTGATCCAGCGGAAAAGACCTACAATGAGCAGTTCTTC.

This clonotype was recorded a few times. This chain connects TRBV6-1 to TRBJ2-3; D unresolved. In germline, CDR1 is MNHNS, CDR2 SASEGT. The CDR3 extends over 15 amino acids. Trimming removed 4 bases from V and 1 base from J, with 12 bases in between. The CDR3 sequence: CASSGEERGTDTQYF. The CDR3 DNA reads as TGTGCCAGCAGTGGAGAGGAAAGGGGCACAGATACGCAGTATTTT.

The chain is built from TRBV6-6 and TRBJ2-2; 9 positions agree with TRBD2. The junction had 9 bases not matched to a gene; V was cut back by 6 bases and J by 1 base. The germline CDR1 and CDR2 sequences are MNHNY and SVGAGI (reference sequence). The CDR3 extends over 17 amino acids. Here the CDR3 reads CASRDLAGYGNTGELFF. For the CDR3, the DNA is TGTGCCAGCAGAGACCTAGCGGGATACGGGAACACCGGGGAGCTGTTTTTT.

The V gene is TRBV29-1, the J gene TRBJ2-7; TRBD1 might be the D (6 bases). Germline V CDR1 and CDR2: SQVTM, ANQGSEA. Trimming stripped 6 bases from V and 0 bases from J, with 12 bases between. This CDR3 has 13 residues. The CDR3 sequence is CSVIRDNSYEQYF. DNA for the CDR3: TGCAGCGTCATCCGGGACAACTCCTACGAGCAGTACTTC.

This rearrangement joins TRBV6-6 to TRBJ2-7; weak D call: TRBD1 (6 bases). The germline V gene has CDR1 MNHNY and CDR2 SVGAGI (reference sequence). The CDR3 extends over 14 amino acids. The V gene lost 3 bases and the J gene lost 2 bases, with 11 bases spanning the gap. The CDR3 nucleotides are TGTGCCAGCAGTTATTGGGACACCCCCTACGAGCAGTACTTC. Translation: CASSYWDTPYEQYF.

The chain recombines TRBV7-8 with TRBJ1-2; the D gene is possibly TRBD1 (5 bases). This CDR3 has 12 residues. V was pared by 0 bases and J by 6 bases, with 5 bases between. Germline CDR1 and CDR2: SGHVS and FQNEAQ. CDR3 sequence: CASSLAGDGYTF. The CDR3 region has the DNA TGTGCCAGCAGCTTAGCAGGGGATGGCTACACCTTC.

This clonotype was found a few times. The V call is TRBV7-3, the J call TRBJ2-1; tentative D call: TRBD2 (6 bases). The CDR3 consists of 12 residues. Germline CDR1 and CDR2: SGHTA and FQGTGA. V was pared by 4 bases and J by 7 bases, with 8 bases between. DNA for the CDR3: TGTGCCAGCAGCTCGCGGGGTAATGAGCAGTTCTTC. Encoded protein: CASSSRGNEQFF.

The chain recombines TRBV7-2 with TRBJ1-2; a weak D match, TRBD1 (6 bases). CDR1 SGHTA and CDR2 FQGNSA come from the germline V gene. The CDR3 runs to 14 residues. Trimming cost V 0 bases and J 8 bases, with 13 bases left between them. The CDR3 sequence: CASSLASGGRGYTF. CDR3 DNA: TGTGCCAGCAGCTTAGCTTCGGGGGGCAGAGGCTACACCTTC. The whole variable domain, remainder taken from reference TRBV7-2 and TRBJ1-2, is GAGVSQSPSNKVTEKGKDVELRCDPISGHTALYWYRQSLGQGLEFLIYFQGNSAPDKSGLPSDRFSAERTGGSVSTLTIQRTQQEDSAVYLCASSLASGGRGYTFGSGTRLTVV.

The rearrangement joins TRBV19 to TRBJ1-1; D might be TRBD1 (6 bases). The CDR3 runs 14 residues. Trimming took 6 bases from V and 8 from J, leaving 19 bases between them. Germline V gene data show CDR1 as LNHDA and CDR2 as SQIVND (reference sequence). CDR3 sequence: CASSFSTWTDEAFF. In nucleotides, the CDR3 is TGTGCCAGTAGCTTTAGTACGTGGACAGACGAAGCTTTCTTT.

This clonotype was observed a handful of times. The chain couples TRBV7-2 to TRBJ1-1, with a possible D match to TRBD1 (6 bases). Trimming stripped 5 bases from V and 4 bases from J, with 17 bases between. CDR3 length: 15 amino acids. Germline V lookup: CDR1 SGHTA, CDR2 FQGNSA. CDR3 nucleotide sequence: TGTGCCAGCAGCGTCCAACAGGGACCGAGCACTGAAGCTTTCTTT. Protein product: CASSVQQGPSTEAFF.